This TCR beta chain comes out of a study of T-cell reconstitution after alpha-beta-depleted transplantation in children. Per the germline V gene, CDR1 is SGHRS and CDR2 is YFSETQ. Trimming shortened V by 4 bases and J by 3 bases, and 16 bases separated the two germline ends. CDR3 size: 15 residues. Researchers prepared the TCRbeta library using unique molecular identifiers, the study reports. Using its own MiXCR run on the PCR reads, TCRdb lists one record per CDR3 protein. The table lists more than 150,000 distinct CDR3 sequences, roughly 15% of them singletons. The sequence was obtained from a human donor who donated a stem cell graft to a child with acute lymphoblastic leukemia. This chain joins TRBV5-1 and TRBJ1-1; the D is unclear. The sample here was PBMCs from the stem cell graft donor, taken from the stem cell graft. The CDR3 DNA reads as TGCGCCAGCAGCCGGAATGGACCGTCCGACACTGAAGCTTTCTTT. Its translation: CASSRNGPSDTEAFF.